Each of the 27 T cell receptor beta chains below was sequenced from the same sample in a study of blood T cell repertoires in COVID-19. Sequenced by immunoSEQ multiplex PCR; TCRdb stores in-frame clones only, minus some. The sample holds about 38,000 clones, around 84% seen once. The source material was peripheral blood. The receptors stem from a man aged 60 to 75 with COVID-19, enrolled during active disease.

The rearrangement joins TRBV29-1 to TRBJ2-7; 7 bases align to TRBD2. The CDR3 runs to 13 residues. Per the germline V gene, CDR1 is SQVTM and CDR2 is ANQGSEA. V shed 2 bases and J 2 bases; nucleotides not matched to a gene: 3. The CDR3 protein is CSVERGRTYEQYF. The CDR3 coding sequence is TGCAGCGTTGAACGCGGGAGAACCTACGAGCAGTACTTC.

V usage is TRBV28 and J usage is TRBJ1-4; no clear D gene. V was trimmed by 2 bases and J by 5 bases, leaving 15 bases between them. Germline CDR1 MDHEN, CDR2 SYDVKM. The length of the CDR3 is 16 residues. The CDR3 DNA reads TGTGCCAGCAGTTTAACCAGCTACGGGGTCAATGAAAAACTGTTTTTT. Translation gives CASSLTSYGVNEKLFF.

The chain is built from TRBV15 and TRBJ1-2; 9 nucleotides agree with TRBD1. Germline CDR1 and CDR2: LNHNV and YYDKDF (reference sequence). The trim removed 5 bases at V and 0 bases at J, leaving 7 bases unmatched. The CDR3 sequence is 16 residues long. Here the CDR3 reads CATSLDRGASNYGYTF. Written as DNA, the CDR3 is TGTGCCACCAGCCTGGACAGGGGAGCCTCTAACTATGGCTACACCTTC.

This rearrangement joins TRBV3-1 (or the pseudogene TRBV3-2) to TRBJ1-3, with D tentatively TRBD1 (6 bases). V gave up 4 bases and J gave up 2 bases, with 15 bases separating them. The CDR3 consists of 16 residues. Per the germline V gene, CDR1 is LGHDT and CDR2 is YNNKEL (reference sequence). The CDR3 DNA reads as TGTGCCAGCAGCCTACCACAGGGATCGGCTGGAAACACCATATATTTT. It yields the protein CASSLPQGSAGNTIYF.

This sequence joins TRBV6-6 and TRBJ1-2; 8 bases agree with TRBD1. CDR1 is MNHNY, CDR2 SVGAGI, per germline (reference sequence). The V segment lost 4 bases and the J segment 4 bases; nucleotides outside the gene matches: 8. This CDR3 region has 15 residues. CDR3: CASSFAGGAGYGYTF. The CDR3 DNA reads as TGTGCCAGCAGTTTTGCAGGGGGCGCCGGCTATGGCTACACCTTC.

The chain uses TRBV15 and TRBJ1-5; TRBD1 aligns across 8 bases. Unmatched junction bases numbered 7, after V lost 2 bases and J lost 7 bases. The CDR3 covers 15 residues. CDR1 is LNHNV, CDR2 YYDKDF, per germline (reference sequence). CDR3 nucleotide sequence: TGTGCCACCAGCAGACAGCAGGGGGCTAGCCAGCCCCAGCATTTT. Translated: CATSRQQGASQPQHF.

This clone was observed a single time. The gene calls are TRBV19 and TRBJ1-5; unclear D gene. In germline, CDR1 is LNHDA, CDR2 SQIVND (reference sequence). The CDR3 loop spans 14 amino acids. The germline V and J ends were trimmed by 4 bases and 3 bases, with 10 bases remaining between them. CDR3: CASSTNSNNQPQHF. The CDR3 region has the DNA TGTGCCAGTAGTACGAACAGTAACAATCAGCCCCAGCATTTT.

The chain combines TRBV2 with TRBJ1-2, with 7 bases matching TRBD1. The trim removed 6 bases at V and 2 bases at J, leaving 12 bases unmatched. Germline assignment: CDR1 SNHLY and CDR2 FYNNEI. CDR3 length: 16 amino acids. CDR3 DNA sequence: TGTGCCAGCAGAAAAGACACAGGGGAGTCAAACTATGGCTACACCTTC. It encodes CASRKDTGESNYGYTF.

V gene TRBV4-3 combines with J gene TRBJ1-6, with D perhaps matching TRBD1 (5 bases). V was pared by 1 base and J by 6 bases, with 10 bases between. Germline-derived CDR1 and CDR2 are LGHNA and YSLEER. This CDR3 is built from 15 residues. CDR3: CASSQGGSGNSPLHF. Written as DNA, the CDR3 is TGCGCCAGCAGCCAAGGGGGCTCCGGTAATTCACCCCTCCACTTT.

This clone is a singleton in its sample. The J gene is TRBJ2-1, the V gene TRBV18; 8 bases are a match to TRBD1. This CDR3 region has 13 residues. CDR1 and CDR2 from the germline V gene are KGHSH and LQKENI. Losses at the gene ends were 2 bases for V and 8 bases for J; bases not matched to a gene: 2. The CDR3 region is CASSPNRGYEQFF. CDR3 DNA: TGTGCCAGCTCACCAAACAGGGGGTATGAGCAGTTCTTC. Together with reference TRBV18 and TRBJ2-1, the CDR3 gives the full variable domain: NAGVMQNPRHLVRRRGQEARLRCSPMKGHSHVYWYRQLPEEGLKFMVYLQKENIIDESGMPKERFSAEFPKEGPSILRIQQVVRGDSAAYFCASSPNRGYEQFFGPGTRLTVL.

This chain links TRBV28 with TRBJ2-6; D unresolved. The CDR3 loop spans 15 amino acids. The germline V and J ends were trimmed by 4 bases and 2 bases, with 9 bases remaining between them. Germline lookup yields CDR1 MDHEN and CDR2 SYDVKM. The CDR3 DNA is TGTGCCAGCAGTTCAAGCACCCCTGGGGCCAACGTCCTGACTTTC. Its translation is CASSSSTPGANVLTF.

The DNA of the CDR3 is TGTGCCAGCAGTGAGCTGGACAGACCGCTCAAGCCCCAGCATTTT. Its translation: CASSELDRPLKPQHF. The gene calls are TRBV2 and TRBJ1-5, with a tentative D call TRBD1 (6 bases). Germline assignment: CDR1 SNHLY and CDR2 FYNNEI. V was pared by 3 bases and J by 8 bases, with 17 bases between. The CDR3 spans 15 residues. Full variable domain (rest looked up from reference TRBV2 and TRBJ1-5): EPEVTQTPSHQVTQMGQEVILRCVPISNHLYFYWYRQILGQKVEFLVSFYNNEISEKSEIFDDQFSVERPDGSNFTLKIRSTKLEDSAMYFCASSELDRPLKPQHFGDGTRLSIL.

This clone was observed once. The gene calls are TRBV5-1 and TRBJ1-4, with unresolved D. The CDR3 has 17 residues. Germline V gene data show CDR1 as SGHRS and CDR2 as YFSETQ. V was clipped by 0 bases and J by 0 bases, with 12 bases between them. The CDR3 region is CASSLVGSVATNEKLFF. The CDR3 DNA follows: TGCGCCAGCAGCTTGGTGGGGAGCGTTGCAACTAATGAAAAACTGTTTTTT. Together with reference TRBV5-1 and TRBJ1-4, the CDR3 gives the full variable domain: KAGVTQTPRYLIKTRGQQVTLSCSPISGHRSVSWYQQTPGQGLQFLFEYFSETQRNKGNFPGRFSGRQFSNSRSEMNVSTLELGDSALYLCASSLVGSVATNEKLFFGSGTQLSVL.

CDR3 sequence (DNA): TGTGCCAGCAGGCCTACAGGGGGCGGCAATTCACCCCTCCACTTT. Its translation: CASRPTGGGNSPLHF. The J gene is TRBJ1-6, the V gene TRBV7-2; 9 positions agree with TRBD1. Looked up from germline, CDR1 is SGHTA and CDR2 is FQGNSA. The CDR3 runs to 15 residues. The ends lost 6 bases at V and 7 bases at J; junction bases unmatched: 7.

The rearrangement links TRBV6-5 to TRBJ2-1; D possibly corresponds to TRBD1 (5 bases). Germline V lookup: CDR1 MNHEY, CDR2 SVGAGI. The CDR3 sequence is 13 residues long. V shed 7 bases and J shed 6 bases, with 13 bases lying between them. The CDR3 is CASTHQGINEQFF. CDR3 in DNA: TGTGCCAGCACGCACCAGGGTATCAATGAGCAGTTCTTC.

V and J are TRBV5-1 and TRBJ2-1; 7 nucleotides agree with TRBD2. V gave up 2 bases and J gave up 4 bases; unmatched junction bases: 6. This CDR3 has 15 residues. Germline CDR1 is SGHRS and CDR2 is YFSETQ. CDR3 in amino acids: CASSFGGYTYNEQFF. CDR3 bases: TGCGCCAGCAGCTTCGGGGGGTACACTTACAATGAGCAGTTCTTC. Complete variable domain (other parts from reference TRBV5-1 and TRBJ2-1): KAGVTQTPRYLIKTRGQQVTLSCSPISGHRSVSWYQQTPGQGLQFLFEYFSETQRNKGNFPGRFSGRQFSNSRSEMNVSTLELGDSALYLCASSFGGYTYNEQFFGPGTRLTVL.

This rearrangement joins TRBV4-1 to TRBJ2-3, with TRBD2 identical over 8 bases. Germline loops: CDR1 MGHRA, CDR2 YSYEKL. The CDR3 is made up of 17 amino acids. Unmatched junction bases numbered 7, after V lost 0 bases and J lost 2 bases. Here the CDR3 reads CASSQDGSGATTDTQYF. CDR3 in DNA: TGCGCCAGCAGCCAAGACGGTAGCGGGGCAACCACAGATACGCAGTATTTT.

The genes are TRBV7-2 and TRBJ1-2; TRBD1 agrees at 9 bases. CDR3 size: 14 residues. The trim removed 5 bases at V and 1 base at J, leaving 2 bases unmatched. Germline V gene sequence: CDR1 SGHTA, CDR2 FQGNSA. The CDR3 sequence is CASSPDRGNYGYTF. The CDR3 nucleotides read TGTGCCAGCAGCCCGGACAGGGGTAACTATGGCTACACCTTC.

The DNA of the CDR3 is TGTGCCAGCAGTTCGGTCGGGTCGCCCCAGCATTTT. Translating gives CASSSVGSPQHF. This chain uses TRBV27 with TRBJ1-5; D gene uncertain. Trimming took 4 bases from V and 9 from J, leaving 10 bases between them. The germline gives CDR1 MNHEY, CDR2 SMNVEV (reference sequence). This CDR3 is built from 12 residues.

The CDR3, as DNA: TGTGCCAGCAGCTCACGAGGGGGACAGGGGAATGAAAAACTGTTTTTT. Its protein product is CASSSRGGQGNEKLFF. The chain employs TRBV9 and TRBJ1-4, with 10 bases aligning to TRBD1. The V gene end was trimmed by 4 bases and the J gene end by 5 bases; junction bases not matched to a gene: 8. Looked up from germline, CDR1 is SGDLS and CDR2 is YYNGEE. This CDR3 comprises 16 residues.

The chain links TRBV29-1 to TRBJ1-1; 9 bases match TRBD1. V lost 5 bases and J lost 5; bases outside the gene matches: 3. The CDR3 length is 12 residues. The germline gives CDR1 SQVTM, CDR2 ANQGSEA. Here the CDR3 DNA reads TGCAGCGTTAGACAGGGGGGAACTGAAGCTTTCTTT. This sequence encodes CSVRQGGTEAFF.

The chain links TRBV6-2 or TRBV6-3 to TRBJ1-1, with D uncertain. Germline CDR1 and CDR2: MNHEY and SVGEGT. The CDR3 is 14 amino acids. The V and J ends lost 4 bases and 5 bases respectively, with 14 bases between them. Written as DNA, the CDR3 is TGTGCCAGCAGTTCAGACCGCGGAAGGACTGAAGCTTTCTTT. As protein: CASSSDRGRTEAFF.

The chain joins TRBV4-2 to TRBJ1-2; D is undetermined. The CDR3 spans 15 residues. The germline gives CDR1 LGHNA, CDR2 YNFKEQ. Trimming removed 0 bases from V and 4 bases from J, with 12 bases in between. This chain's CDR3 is CASSQEGDMGYGYTF. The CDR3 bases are TGTGCCAGCAGCCAAGAGGGAGACATGGGCTATGGCTACACCTTC.

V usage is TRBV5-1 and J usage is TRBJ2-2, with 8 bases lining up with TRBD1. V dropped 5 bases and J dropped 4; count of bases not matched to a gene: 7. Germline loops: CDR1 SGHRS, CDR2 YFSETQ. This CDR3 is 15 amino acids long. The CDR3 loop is CASSSPGQVTGELFF. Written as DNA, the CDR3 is TGCGCCAGCAGTTCCCCGGGACAGGTCACCGGGGAGCTGTTTTTT.

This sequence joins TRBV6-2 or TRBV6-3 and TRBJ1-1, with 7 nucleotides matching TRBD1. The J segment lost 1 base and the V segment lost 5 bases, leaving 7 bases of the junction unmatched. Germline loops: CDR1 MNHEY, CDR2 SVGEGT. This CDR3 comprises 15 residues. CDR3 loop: CASSTGQVSNTEAFF. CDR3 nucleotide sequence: TGTGCCAGCAGTACCGGACAGGTTTCGAACACTGAAGCTTTCTTT.

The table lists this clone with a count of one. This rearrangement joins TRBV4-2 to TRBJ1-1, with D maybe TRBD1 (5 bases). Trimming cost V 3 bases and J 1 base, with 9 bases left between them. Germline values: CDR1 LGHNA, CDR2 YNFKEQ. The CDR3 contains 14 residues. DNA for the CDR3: TGTGCCAGCAGCCACCTGACAGAGAACACTGAAGCTTTCTTT. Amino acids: CASSHLTENTEAFF.

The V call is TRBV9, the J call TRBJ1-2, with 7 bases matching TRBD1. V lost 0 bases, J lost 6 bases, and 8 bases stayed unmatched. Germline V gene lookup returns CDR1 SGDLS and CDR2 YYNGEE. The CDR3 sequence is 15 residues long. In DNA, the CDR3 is TGTGCCAGCAGCGTAGCGTCCCGACAGGGCCATGGCTACACCTTC. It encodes CASSVASRQGHGYTF.